Reported below is one TCR beta chain. What it recognizes is unknown. Generated by immunoSEQ multiplex PCR, the TCRdb table keeps only in-frame clones and is missing some. The sample includes 20,000 to 25,000 clones, around 76% of them seen just once. The data are from a study of OX40 agonist ivuxolimab in advanced cancers. The study, taken as a whole, reports: Among T cells, CD8+ cells averaged more expanded clones than CD4+ cells.

Losses at the gene ends were 2 bases for V and 7 bases for J; bases not matched to a gene: 2. The germline CDR1 and CDR2 sequences are KGHSH and LQKENI. The CDR3 sequence is 13 residues long. This sequence was found in an adult with an advanced solid tumor such as melanoma, head and neck, liver or kidney cancer. The chain recombines TRBV18 with TRBJ1-2; 9 bases match TRBD1. The input for sequencing was CD4+ or CD8+ T cells sorted from blood, taken in a trial of the OX40 agonist ivuxolimab. In nucleotides, the CDR3 is TGTGCCAGCTCACCAGGACAGGGGCTTGGCTACACCTTC. This translates into CASSPGQGLGYTF.